This TCR beta chain was sequenced during a study of T cell responses to AZD1222 COVID-19 vaccine. Generated by immunoSEQ multiplex PCR, the TCRdb table keeps only in-frame clones and is missing some. The table shows 85,000 or so clones, with over 80% occurring only once. This receptor was obtained from an adult who received the AZD1222 COVID-19 vaccine. Material: peripheral blood, obtained 28 days after the second AZD1222 dose.

CDR3 sequence (DNA): TGTGCCAGCAGCCCTGGGAACTCTGGAAACACCATATATTTT. Its protein product is CASSPGNSGNTIYF. The chain joins TRBV9 to TRBJ1-3; D gene ambiguous. There are 14 residues in the CDR3. CDR1 SGDLS and CDR2 YYNGEE come from the germline V gene. Deletions cut 4 bases from V and 0 bases from J, with 8 bases between.